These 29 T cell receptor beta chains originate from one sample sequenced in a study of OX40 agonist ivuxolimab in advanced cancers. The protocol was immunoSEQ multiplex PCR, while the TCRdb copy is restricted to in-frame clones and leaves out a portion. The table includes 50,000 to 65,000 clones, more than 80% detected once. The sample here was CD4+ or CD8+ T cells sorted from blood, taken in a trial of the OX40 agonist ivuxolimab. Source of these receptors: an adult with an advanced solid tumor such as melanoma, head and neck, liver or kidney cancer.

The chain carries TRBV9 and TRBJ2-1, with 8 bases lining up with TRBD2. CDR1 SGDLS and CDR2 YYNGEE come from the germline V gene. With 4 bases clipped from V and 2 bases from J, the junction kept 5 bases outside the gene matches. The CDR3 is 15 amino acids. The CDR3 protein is CASSPTGGAYNEQFF. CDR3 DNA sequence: TGTGCCAGCAGCCCCACCGGGGGGGCCTACAATGAGCAGTTCTTC.

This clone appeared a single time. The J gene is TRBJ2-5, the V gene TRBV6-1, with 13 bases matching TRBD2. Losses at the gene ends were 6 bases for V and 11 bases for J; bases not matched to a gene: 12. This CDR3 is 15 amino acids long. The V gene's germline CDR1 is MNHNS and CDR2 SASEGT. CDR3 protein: CASSQPTSGGSEQYF. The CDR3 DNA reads TGTGCCAGCAGCCAACCGACTAGCGGGGGGTCTGAGCAGTACTTC.

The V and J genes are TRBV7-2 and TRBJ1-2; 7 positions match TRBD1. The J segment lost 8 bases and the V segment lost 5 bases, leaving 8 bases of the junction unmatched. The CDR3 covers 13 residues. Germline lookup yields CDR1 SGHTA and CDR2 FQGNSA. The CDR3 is CASSPTGVKGYTF. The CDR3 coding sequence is TGTGCCAGCAGCCCTACAGGGGTTAAGGGCTACACCTTC.

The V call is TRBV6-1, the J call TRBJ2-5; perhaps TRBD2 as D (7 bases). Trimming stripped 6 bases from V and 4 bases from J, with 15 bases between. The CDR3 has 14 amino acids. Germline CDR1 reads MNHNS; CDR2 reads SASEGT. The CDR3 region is CASSQNGGAETQYF. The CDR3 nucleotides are TGTGCCAGCAGCCAAAATGGGGGGGCAGAGACCCAGTACTTC.

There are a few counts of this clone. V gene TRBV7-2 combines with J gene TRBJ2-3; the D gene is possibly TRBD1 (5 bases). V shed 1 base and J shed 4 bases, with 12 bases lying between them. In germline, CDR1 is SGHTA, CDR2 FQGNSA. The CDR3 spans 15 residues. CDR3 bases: TGTGCCAGCAGCTTAGGAAGGGTAGGGGCAGATACGCAGTATTTT. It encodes CASSLGRVGADTQYF.

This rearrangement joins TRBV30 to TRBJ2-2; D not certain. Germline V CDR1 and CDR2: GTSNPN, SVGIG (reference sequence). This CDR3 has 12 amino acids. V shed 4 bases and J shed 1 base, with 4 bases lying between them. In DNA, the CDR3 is TGTGCCTGGACAATGAACACCGGGGAGCTGTTTTTT. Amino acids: CAWTMNTGELFF.

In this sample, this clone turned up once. The CDR3 protein is CASSVLQSNYGYTF. CDR3 sequence (DNA): TGTGCCAGCAGTGTATTACAGTCCAACTATGGCTACACCTTC. The V and J genes are TRBV2 and TRBJ1-2, with D unclear. Per the germline V gene, CDR1 is SNHLY and CDR2 is FYNNEI. V was cut by 4 bases and J by 2 bases, with 11 bases left in between. The CDR3 extends over 14 amino acids. Combining the CDR3 with reference TRBV2 and TRBJ1-2 gives the whole variable domain EPEVTQTPSHQVTQMGQEVILRCVPISNHLYFYWYRQILGQKVEFLVSFYNNEISEKSEIFDDQFSVERPDGSNFTLKIRSTKLEDSAMYFCASSVLQSNYGYTFGSGTRLTVV.

The CDR3: CASSLGRNEKLFF. In nucleotides, the CDR3 is TGTGCCAGCTCTCTGGGGAGAAATGAAAAACTGTTTTTT. The chain is built from TRBV2 and TRBJ1-4; no definite D call. The V end was cut by 8 bases, the J end by 5 bases, with 12 bases between. CDR3 length: 13 residues. Germline V CDR1 and CDR2: SNHLY, FYNNEI. Filled out from reference TRBV2 and TRBJ1-4, the complete variable domain reads EPEVTQTPSHQVTQMGQEVILRCVPISNHLYFYWYRQILGQKVEFLVSFYNNEISEKSEIFDDQFSVERPDGSNFTLKIRSTKLEDSAMYFCASSLGRNEKLFFGSGTQLSVL.

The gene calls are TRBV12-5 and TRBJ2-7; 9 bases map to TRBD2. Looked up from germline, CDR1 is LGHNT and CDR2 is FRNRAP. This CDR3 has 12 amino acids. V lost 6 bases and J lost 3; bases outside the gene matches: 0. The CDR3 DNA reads TGTGCTAGTGGGACTAGCGGCTACGAGCAGTACTTC. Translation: CASGTSGYEQYF.

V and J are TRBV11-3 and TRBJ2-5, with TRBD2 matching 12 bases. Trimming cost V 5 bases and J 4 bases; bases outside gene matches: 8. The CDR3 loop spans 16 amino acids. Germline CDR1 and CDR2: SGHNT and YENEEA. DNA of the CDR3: TGTGCCAGCAGCCCGCGACTAGCGGGAGAGAGAGAGACCCAGTACTTC. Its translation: CASSPRLAGERETQYF.

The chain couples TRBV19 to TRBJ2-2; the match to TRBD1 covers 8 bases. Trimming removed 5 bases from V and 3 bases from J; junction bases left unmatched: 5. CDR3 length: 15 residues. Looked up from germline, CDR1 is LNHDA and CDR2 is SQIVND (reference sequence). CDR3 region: CASSLQGAYTGELFF. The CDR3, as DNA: TGTGCCAGTAGTCTCCAGGGGGCTTACACCGGGGAGCTGTTTTTT.

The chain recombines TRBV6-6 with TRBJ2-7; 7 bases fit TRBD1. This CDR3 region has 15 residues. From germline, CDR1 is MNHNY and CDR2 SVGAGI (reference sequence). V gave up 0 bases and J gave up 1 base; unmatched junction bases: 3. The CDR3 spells CASSYSGQSSYEQYF. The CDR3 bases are TGTGCCAGCAGTTACTCGGGACAGTCGTCCTACGAGCAGTACTTC.

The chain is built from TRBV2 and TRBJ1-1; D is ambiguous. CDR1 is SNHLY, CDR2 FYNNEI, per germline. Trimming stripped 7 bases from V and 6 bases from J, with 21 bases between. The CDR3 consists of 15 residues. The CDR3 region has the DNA TGTGCCAGCAACCCGGGAGGCTCCCAGGTCGCTGAAGCTTTCTTT. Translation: CASNPGGSQVAEAFF.

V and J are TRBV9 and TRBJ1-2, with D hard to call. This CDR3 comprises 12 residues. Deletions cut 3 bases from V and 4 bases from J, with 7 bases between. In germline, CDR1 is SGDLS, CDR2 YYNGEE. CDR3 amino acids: CASSEGFYGYTF. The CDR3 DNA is TGTGCCAGCAGCGAAGGATTCTATGGCTACACCTTC. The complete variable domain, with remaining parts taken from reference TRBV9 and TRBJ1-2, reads DSGVTQTPKHLITATGQRVTLRCSPRSGDLSVYWYQQSLDQGLQFLIQYYNGEERAKGNILERFSAQQFPDLHSELNLSSLELGDSALYFCASSEGFYGYTFGSGTRLTVV.

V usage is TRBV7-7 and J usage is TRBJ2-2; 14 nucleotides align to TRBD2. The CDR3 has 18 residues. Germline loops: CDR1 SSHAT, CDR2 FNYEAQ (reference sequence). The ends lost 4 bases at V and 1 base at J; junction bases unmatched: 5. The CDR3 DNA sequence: TGTGCCAGCAGCTCGGGACTAGCGGGGGCCCAGAACACCGGGGAGCTGTTTTTT. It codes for CASSSGLAGAQNTGELFF.

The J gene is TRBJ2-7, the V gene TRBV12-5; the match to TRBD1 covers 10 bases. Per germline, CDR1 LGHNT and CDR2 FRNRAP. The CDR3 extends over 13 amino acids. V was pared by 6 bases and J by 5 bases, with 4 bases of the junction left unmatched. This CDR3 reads CASGWDRGHEQYF. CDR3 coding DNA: TGTGCTAGTGGCTGGGACAGGGGACACGAGCAGTACTTC.

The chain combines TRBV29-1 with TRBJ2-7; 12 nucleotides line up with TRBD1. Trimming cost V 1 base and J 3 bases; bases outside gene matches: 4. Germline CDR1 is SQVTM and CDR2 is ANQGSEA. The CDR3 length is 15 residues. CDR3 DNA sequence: TGCAGCGTTGAAGTCGGGACAGGGGGCTTCTACGAGCAGTACTTC. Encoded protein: CSVEVGTGGFYEQYF.

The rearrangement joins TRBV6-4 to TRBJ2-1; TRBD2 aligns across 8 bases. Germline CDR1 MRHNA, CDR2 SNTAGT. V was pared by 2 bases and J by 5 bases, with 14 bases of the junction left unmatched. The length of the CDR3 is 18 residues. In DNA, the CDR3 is TGTGCCAGCAGTGACCGGGGTTATGAAGCGGGAGCCCACAATGAGCAGTTCTTC. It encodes CASSDRGYEAGAHNEQFF.

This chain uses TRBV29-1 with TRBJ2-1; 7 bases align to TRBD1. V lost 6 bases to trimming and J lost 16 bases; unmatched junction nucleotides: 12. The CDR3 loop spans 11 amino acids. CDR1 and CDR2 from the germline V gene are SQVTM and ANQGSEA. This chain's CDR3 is CSVLPGQTPFF. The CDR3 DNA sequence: TGCAGCGTATTACCGGGACAGACACCCTTCTTC.

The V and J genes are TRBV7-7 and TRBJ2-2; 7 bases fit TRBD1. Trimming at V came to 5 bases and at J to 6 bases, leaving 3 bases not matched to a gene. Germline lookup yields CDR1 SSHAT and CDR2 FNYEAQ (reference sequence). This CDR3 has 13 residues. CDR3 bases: TGTGCCAGCAGCAAGACAGGGTCCGGGGAGCTGTTTTTT. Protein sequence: CASSKTGSGELFF.

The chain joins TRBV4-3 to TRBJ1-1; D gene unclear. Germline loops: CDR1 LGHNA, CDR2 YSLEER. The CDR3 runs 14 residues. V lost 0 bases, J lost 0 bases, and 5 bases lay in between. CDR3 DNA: TGCGCCAGCAGCCAAGAGGGGATGAACACTGAAGCTTTCTTT. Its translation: CASSQEGMNTEAFF.

CDR3 loop: CASRRKGSSGNTIYF. As DNA, the CDR3 is TGTGCCAGCAGACGCAAAGGATCCTCTGGAAACACCATATATTTT. The chain joins TRBV6-5 to TRBJ1-3, with unresolved D. The CDR3 is 15 residues long. Trimming stripped 6 bases from V and 0 bases from J, with 12 bases between. Looked up from germline, CDR1 is MNHEY and CDR2 is SVGAGI.

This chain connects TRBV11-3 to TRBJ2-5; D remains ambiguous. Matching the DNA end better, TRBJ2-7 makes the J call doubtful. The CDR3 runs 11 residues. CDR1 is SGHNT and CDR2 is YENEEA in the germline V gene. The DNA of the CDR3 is TGTGCCAGCAGCTGGTCCTACGAGCAGTACTTC. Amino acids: CASSWSYEQYF.

The chain's CDR3 is CASSDSMGNSYEQYF. The DNA of the CDR3 is TGCGCCAGCAGTGACTCAATGGGGAACTCCTACGAGCAGTACTTC. This chain connects TRBV10-2 to TRBJ2-5, with D hard to call. The closer fit of TRBJ2-7 to the DNA end suggests the J call may be wrong. Per the germline V gene, CDR1 is WSHSY and CDR2 is SAAADI. CDR3 length equals 15 residues.

The CDR3 protein is CASSLAGIGGRLRWTDTQYF. The CDR3 DNA sequence: TGCGCCAGCAGCTTGGCGGGTATTGGAGGGAGACTAAGATGGACAGATACGCAGTATTTT. This chain links TRBV5-1 with TRBJ2-3, with D perhaps TRBD2 (6 bases). The CDR3 has 20 residues. Germline lookup yields CDR1 SGHRS and CDR2 YFSETQ. V lost 0 bases to trimming and J lost 3 bases, with 26 bases between them. The complete variable domain, with remaining parts taken from reference TRBV5-1 and TRBJ2-3, reads KAGVTQTPRYLIKTRGQQVTLSCSPISGHRSVSWYQQTPGQGLQFLFEYFSETQRNKGNFPGRFSGRQFSNSRSEMNVSTLELGDSALYLCASSLAGIGGRLRWTDTQYFGPGTRLTVL.

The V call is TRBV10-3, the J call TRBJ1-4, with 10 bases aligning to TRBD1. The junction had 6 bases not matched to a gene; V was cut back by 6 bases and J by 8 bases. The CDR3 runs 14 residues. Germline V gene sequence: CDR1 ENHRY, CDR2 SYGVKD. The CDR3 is CAIRGTGDGEKLFF. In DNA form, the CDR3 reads TGTGCCATCAGAGGGACAGGGGATGGCGAAAAACTGTTTTTT.

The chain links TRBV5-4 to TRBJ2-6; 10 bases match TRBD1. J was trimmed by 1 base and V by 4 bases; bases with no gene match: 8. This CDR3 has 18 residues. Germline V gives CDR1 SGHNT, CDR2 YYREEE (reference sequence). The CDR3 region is CASSPRTGGYSGANVLTF. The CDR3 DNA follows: TGTGCCAGCAGCCCGAGGACAGGGGGGTATTCTGGGGCCAACGTCCTGACTTTC.

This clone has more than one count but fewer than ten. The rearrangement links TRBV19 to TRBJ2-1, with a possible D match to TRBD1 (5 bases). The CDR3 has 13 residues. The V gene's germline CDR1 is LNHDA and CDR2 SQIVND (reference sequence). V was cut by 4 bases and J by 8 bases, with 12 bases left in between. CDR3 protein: CASSKGVRDEQFF. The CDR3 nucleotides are TGTGCCAGTAGTAAAGGGGTCAGGGATGAGCAGTTCTTC.

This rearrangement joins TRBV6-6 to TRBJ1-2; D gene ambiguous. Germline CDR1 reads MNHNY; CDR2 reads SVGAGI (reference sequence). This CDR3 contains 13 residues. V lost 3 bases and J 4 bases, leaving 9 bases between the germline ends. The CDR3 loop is CASSYRDFYGYTF. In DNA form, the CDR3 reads TGTGCCAGCAGTTATCGAGACTTCTATGGCTACACCTTC.